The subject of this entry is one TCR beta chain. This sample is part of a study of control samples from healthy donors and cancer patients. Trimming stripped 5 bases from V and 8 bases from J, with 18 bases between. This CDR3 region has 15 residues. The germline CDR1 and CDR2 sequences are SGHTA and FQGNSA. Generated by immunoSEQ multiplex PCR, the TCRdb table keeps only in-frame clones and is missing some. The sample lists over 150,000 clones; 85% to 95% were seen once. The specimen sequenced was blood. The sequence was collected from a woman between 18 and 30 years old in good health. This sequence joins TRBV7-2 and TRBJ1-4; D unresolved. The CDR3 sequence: CASSPKTALVEKLFF. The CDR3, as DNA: TGTGCCAGCAGCCCCAAGACCGCGCTGGTCGAAAAACTGTTTTTT.